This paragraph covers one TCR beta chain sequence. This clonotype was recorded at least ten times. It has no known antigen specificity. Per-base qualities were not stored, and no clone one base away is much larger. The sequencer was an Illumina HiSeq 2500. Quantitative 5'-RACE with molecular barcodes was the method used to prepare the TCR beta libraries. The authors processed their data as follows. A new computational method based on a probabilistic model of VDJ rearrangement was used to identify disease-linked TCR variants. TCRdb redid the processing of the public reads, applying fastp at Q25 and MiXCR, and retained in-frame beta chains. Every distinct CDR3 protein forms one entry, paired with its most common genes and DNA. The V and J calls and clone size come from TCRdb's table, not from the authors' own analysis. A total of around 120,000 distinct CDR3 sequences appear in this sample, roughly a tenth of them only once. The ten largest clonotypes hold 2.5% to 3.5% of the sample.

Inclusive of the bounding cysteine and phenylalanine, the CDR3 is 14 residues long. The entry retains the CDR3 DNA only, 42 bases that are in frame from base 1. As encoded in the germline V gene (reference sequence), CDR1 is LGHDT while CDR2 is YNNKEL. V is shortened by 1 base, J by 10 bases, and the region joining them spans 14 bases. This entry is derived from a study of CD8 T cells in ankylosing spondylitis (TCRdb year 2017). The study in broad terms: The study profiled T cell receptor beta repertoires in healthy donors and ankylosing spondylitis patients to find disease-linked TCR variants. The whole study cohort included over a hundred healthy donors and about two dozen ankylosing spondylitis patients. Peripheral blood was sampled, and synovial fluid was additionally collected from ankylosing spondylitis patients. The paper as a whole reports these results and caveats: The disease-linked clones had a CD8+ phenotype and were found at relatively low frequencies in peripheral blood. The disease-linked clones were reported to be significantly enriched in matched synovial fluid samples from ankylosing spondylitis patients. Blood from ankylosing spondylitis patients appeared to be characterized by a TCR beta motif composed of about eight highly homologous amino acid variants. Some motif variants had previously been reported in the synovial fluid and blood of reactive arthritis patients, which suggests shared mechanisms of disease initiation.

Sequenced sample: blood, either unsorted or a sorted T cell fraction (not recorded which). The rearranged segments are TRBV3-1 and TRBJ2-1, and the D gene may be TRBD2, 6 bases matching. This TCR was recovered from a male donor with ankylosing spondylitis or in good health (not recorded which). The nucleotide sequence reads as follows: TGTGCCAGCAGCCAAGGGGCGGGGACGCAAGAGCAGTTCTTC. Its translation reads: CASSQGAGTQEQFF.